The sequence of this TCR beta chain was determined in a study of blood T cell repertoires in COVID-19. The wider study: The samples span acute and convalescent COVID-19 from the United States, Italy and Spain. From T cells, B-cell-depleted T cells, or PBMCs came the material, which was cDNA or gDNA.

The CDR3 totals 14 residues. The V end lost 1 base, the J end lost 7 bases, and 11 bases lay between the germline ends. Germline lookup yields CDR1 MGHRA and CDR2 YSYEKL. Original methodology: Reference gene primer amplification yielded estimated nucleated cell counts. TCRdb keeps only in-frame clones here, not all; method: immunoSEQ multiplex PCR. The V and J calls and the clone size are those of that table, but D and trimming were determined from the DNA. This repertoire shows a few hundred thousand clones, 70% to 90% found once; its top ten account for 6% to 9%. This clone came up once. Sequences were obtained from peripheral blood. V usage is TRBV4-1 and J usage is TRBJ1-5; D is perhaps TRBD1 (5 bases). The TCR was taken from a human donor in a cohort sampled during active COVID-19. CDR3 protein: CASSQVRGRQPQHF. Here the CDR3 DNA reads TGCGCCAGCAGCCAAGTTCGGGGGAGGCAGCCCCAGCATTTT.